A selection of T cell receptor beta chains follows, all from one sample in a study of blood T cell repertoires in COVID-19. Sequenced by immunoSEQ multiplex PCR; TCRdb stores in-frame clones only, minus some. This table holds about 78,000 clones, about nine tenths found once. The specimen sequenced was peripheral blood. All receptors come from a woman aged 55-75 years with acute or convalescent COVID-19. The CDR3 runs from the conserved cysteine through the conserved F or W. Each record gives: D gene, CDR3 length, V gene, J gene, clone size, CDR3 protein, CDR3 DNA. A D gene is named only where the DNA matches it firmly. Not all rows give a size; the values are once, few, many and, for expanded clones, a class.

D: TRBD2
length: 15
V: TRBV5-1
J: TRBJ2-2
size: .
CDR3: CASSNLAGASGELFF
DNA: TGCGCCAGCAGCAATCTAGCGGGAGCATCCGGGGAGCTGTTTTTT

D: TRBD1
length: 16
V: TRBV9
J: TRBJ2-3
size: .
CDR3: CASSPRVGQGTDTQYF
DNA: TGTGCCAGCAGCCCACGGGTGGGACAGGGCACAGATACGCAGTATTTT

D: TRBD1
length: 16
V: TRBV7-2
J: TRBJ2-7
size: .
CDR3: CASSYPPDRQSYEQYF
DNA: TGTGCCAGCAGCTACCCCCCGGACAGGCAGTCCTACGAGCAGTACTTC

D: TRBD2
length: 13
V: TRBV11-2
J: TRBJ2-5
size: .
CDR3: CASSLDSRGSQNF
DNA: TGTGCCAGCAGCTTAGATTCGCGGGGGTCACAGAACTTC

D: TRBD2
length: 16
V: TRBV11-2
J: TRBJ2-1
size: .
CDR3: CASSLVFGGGNNEQFF
DNA: TGTGCCAGCAGCTTAGTCTTTGGCGGGGGAAACAATGAGCAGTTCTTC

D: TRBD1
length: 15
V: TRBV3-1/TRBV3-2
J: TRBJ2-4
size: .
CDR3: CASSQSTGGRNIQYF
DNA: TGTGCCAGCAGCCAATCGACAGGGGGTAGGAACATTCAGTACTTC

D: .
length: 13
V: TRBV6-2/TRBV6-3
J: TRBJ1-4
size: few
CDR3: CASSPGLNEKLFF
DNA: TGTGCCAGCAGTCCCGGACTTAATGAAAAACTGTTTTTT

D: TRBD2
length: 15
V: TRBV2
J: TRBJ2-5
size: .
CDR3: CASRMASGGGETQYF
DNA: TGTGCCAGCAGGATGGCTAGCGGGGGAGGAGAGACCCAGTACTTC

D: .
length: 15
V: TRBV7-2
J: TRBJ1-6
size: .
CDR3: CASSLQGRGQSPLHF
DNA: TGTGCCAGCAGCTTACAGGGGAGAGGTCAATCACCCCTCCACTTT

D: TRBD1
length: 15
V: TRBV7-9
J: TRBJ2-2
size: once
CDR3: CASSRQGPNTGELFF
DNA: TGTGCCAGCAGCAGACAGGGGCCGAACACCGGGGAGCTGTTTTTT

D: TRBD1
length: 15
V: TRBV2
J: TRBJ2-7
size: .
CDR3: CASSDTGTGTYEQYF
DNA: TGTGCCAGCAGCGATACCGGGACAGGTACCTACGAGCAGTACTTC

D: .
length: 14
V: TRBV6-5
J: TRBJ1-3
size: .
CDR3: CASGSILSGNTIYF
DNA: TGTGCCAGCGGGAGTATTCTCTCTGGAAACACCATATATTTT

D: .
length: 12
V: TRBV28
J: TRBJ2-1
size: .
CDR3: CASTWAGNEQFF
DNA: TGTGCCAGCACGTGGGCGGGCAATGAGCAGTTCTTC

D: TRBD1
length: 15
V: TRBV5-6
J: TRBJ2-2
size: .
CDR3: CASSLWQGDTGELFF
DNA: TGTGCCAGCAGCTTGTGGCAGGGGGACACCGGGGAGCTGTTTTTT

D: .
length: 13
V: TRBV12-3/TRBV12-4
J: TRBJ2-2
size: few
CDR3: CASSWRDPGELFF
DNA: TGTGCCAGCAGTTGGAGAGACCCCGGGGAGCTGTTTTTT

D: TRBD2
length: 15
V: TRBV27
J: TRBJ2-1
size: .
CDR3: CASQTPSGNNNEQFF
DNA: TGTGCCAGCCAGACCCCTAGCGGGAATAACAATGAGCAGTTCTTC

D: .
length: 14
V: TRBV7-9
J: TRBJ2-7
size: .
CDR3: CASSFFAEGYEQYF
DNA: TGTGCCAGCAGCTTTTTCGCGGAAGGCTACGAGCAGTACTTC

D: .
length: 14
V: TRBV4-3
J: TRBJ2-2
size: .
CDR3: CASRRDTYTGELFF
DNA: TGCGCCAGCAGAAGGGACACCTACACCGGGGAGCTGTTTTTT

D: TRBD1
length: 17
V: TRBV5-6
J: TRBJ1-6
size: .
CDR3: CASSLGTGSSYNSPLHF
DNA: TGTGCCAGCAGCTTGGGGACAGGGAGCTCCTATAATTCACCCCTCCACTTT

D: TRBD1
length: 16
V: TRBV11-3
J: TRBJ2-1
size: few
CDR3: CASSRSQTGSRNEQFF
DNA: TGTGCCAGCAGCCGCTCGCAGACAGGGTCTAGAAATGAGCAGTTCTTC

D: TRBD1
length: 17
V: TRBV3-1/TRBV3-2
J: TRBJ1-4
size: .
CDR3: CASSQEGRGRVNEKLFF
DNA: TGTGCCAGCAGCCAAGAAGGAAGGGGGCGTGTTAATGAAAAACTGTTTTTT

D: TRBD1
length: 15
V: TRBV7-2
J: TRBJ1-4
size: .
CDR3: CASSLATGVNEKLFF
DNA: TGTGCCAGCAGCTTAGCGACAGGGGTTAATGAAAAACTGTTTTTT

D: TRBD1
length: 15
V: TRBV28
J: TRBJ1-4
size: .
CDR3: CASSPGDRGGEKLFF
DNA: TGTGCCAGCAGTCCCGGGGACAGGGGGGGTGAAAAACTGTTTTTT

D: TRBD1
length: 14
V: TRBV25-1
J: TRBJ2-3
size: .
CDR3: CASSRTGGGLAQYF
DNA: TGTGCCAGTAGCAGGACAGGGGGAGGTTTGGCGCAGTATTTT

D: .
length: 16
V: TRBV5-1
J: TRBJ2-1
size: .
CDR3: CASSLAPRGGYNEQFF
DNA: TGCGCCAGCAGCTTGGCTCCCAGGGGCGGCTACAATGAGCAGTTCTTC

D: .
length: 13
V: TRBV6-5
J: TRBJ2-5
size: .
CDR3: CASLAEVQETQYF
DNA: TGTGCCAGTTTAGCGGAAGTCCAAGAGACCCAGTACTTC

D: TRBD2
length: 15
V: TRBV7-2
J: TRBJ2-1
size: .
CDR3: CASSLTSGFYNEQFF
DNA: TGTGCCAGCAGCTTAACTAGCGGATTCTACAATGAGCAGTTCTTC

D: .
length: 12
V: TRBV28
J: TRBJ1-2
size: .
CDR3: CASSLSLGGYTF
DNA: TGTGCCAGCAGTTTATCGTTGGGCGGCTACACCTTC

D: .
length: 12
V: TRBV29-1
J: TRBJ2-5
size: .
CDR3: CSVERGYGTQYF
DNA: TGCAGCGTTGAACGAGGGTATGGGACCCAGTACTTC

D: TRBD1
length: 16
V: TRBV6-2/TRBV6-3
J: TRBJ2-5
size: .
CDR3: CASSYSGGAVGKTQYF
DNA: TGTGCCAGCAGTTACTCAGGGGGCGCGGTCGGAAAGACCCAGTACTTC

D: TRBD1
length: 15
V: TRBV28
J: TRBJ1-3
size: .
CDR3: CASSQDRNSGNTIYF
DNA: TGTGCCAGCAGCCAGGACAGGAACTCTGGAAACACCATATATTTT

D: TRBD1
length: 18
V: TRBV6-1
J: TRBJ2-1
size: .
CDR3: CASSARDRGRDSYNEQFF
DNA: TGTGCCAGCAGTGCCCGGGACAGGGGGCGAGACTCCTACAATGAGCAGTTCTTC

D: .
length: 13
V: TRBV12-3/TRBV12-4
J: TRBJ1-1
size: .
CDR3: CASSFGASAEAFF
DNA: TGTGCCAGCAGTTTTGGGGCCTCCGCTGAAGCTTTCTTT

D: .
length: 15
V: TRBV6-4
J: TRBJ2-1
size: .
CDR3: CASKVTAGRGGEQFF
DNA: TGTGCCAGCAAGGTCACAGCGGGTAGAGGTGGTGAGCAGTTCTTC

D: .
length: 17
V: TRBV5-6
J: TRBJ1-1
size: once
CDR3: CASSWGLLTWGNTEAFF
DNA: TGTGCCAGCAGCTGGGGACTCCTTACCTGGGGGAACACTGAAGCTTTCTTT

D: TRBD1
length: 13
V: TRBV28
J: TRBJ1-1
size: .
CDR3: CASSSTGRAEAFF
DNA: TGTGCCAGCAGTTCGACAGGGAGAGCTGAAGCTTTCTTT

D: .
length: 16
V: TRBV9
J: TRBJ1-3
size: .
CDR3: CASSVEQVPFGNTIYF
DNA: TGTGCCAGCAGCGTGGAACAGGTCCCTTTCGGAAACACCATATATTTT

D: .
length: 14
V: TRBV19
J: TRBJ2-5
size: .
CDR3: CASSFPPPRETQYF
DNA: TGTGCCAGTAGTTTTCCTCCCCCCCGGGAGACCCAGTACTTC

D: TRBD1
length: 16
V: TRBV28
J: TRBJ1-6
size: .
CDR3: CASSLAGGGYNSPLHF
DNA: TGTGCCAGCAGTTTAGCAGGGGGCGGATATAATTCACCCCTCCACTTT

D: TRBD2
length: 15
V: TRBV6-5
J: TRBJ2-7
size: few
CDR3: CASSYEAGKGYEQYF
DNA: TGTGCCAGCAGTTACGAAGCGGGAAAGGGTTACGAGCAGTACTTC

D: TRBD1
length: 17
V: TRBV28
J: TRBJ1-6
size: .
CDR3: CASSLGAGGTNNSPLHF
DNA: TGTGCCAGCAGTTTGGGGGCAGGGGGCACGAATAATTCACCCCTCCACTTT

D: .
length: 13
V: TRBV6-2/TRBV6-3
J: TRBJ1-1
size: .
CDR3: CASSYGRGAEAFF
DNA: TGTGCCAGCAGTTACGGCAGGGGAGCTGAAGCTTTCTTT

D: TRBD1
length: 13
V: TRBV2
J: TRBJ2-7
size: .
CDR3: CASSEQGTGDKYF
DNA: TGTGCCAGCAGTGAACAGGGGACAGGGGACAAGTACTTC

D: .
length: 14
V: TRBV15
J: TRBJ1-2
size: once
CDR3: CATSRDTGIYGYTF
DNA: TGTGCCACCAGCAGAGATACGGGGATTTATGGCTACACCTTC

D: TRBD1
length: 13
V: TRBV27
J: TRBJ1-1
size: .
CDR3: CASSSDRVTEAFF
DNA: TGTGCCAGCAGTTCAGACAGGGTCACTGAAGCTTTCTTT

D: .
length: 15
V: TRBV3-1/TRBV3-2
J: TRBJ2-1
size: .
CDR3: CASSQDGDYSDEQFF
DNA: TGTGCCAGCAGCCAAGATGGAGACTACTCGGATGAGCAGTTCTTC

D: TRBD1
length: 15
V: TRBV6-2/TRBV6-3
J: TRBJ2-2
size: .
CDR3: CASSRQGAFGGELFF
DNA: TGTGCCAGCAGTCGACAGGGGGCTTTCGGCGGGGAGCTGTTTTTT

D: .
length: 15
V: TRBV15
J: TRBJ1-4
size: .
CDR3: CATRPGGWGNEKLFF
DNA: TGTGCCACCAGACCGGGCGGGTGGGGTAATGAAAAACTGTTTTTT

D: TRBD1
length: 17
V: TRBV5-1
J: TRBJ2-2
size: .
CDR3: CASSLGAGGIHTGELFF
DNA: TGCGCCAGCAGCTTGGGGGCAGGGGGCATCCACACCGGGGAGCTGTTTTTT

D: .
length: 14
V: TRBV10-3
J: TRBJ2-7
size: once
CDR3: CAISEGSRNYEQYF
DNA: TGTGCCATCAGTGAAGGCTCGCGGAACTACGAGCAGTACTTC

D: TRBD2
length: 15
V: TRBV11-2
J: TRBJ2-3
size: .
CDR3: CASSLDRGGTSTQYF
DNA: TGTGCCAGCAGCTTAGATCGGGGGGGCACTAGTACGCAGTATTTT

D: .
length: 15
V: TRBV7-2
J: TRBJ2-7
size: .
CDR3: CASSSPGSSEYEQYF
DNA: TGTGCCAGCAGCTCCCCCGGTTCTAGCGAATACGAGCAGTACTTC

D: TRBD1
length: 14
V: TRBV11-3
J: TRBJ2-7
size: .
CDR3: CASSLEPQGYEQYF
DNA: TGTGCCAGCAGCTTAGAACCACAGGGGTACGAGCAGTACTTC

D: TRBD1
length: 15
V: TRBV5-1
J: TRBJ2-7
size: .
CDR3: CASSTPGQGSYEQYF
DNA: TGCGCCAGCAGCACCCCGGGACAGGGGTCCTACGAGCAGTACTTC

D: TRBD1
length: 14
V: TRBV6-6
J: TRBJ1-3
size: .
CDR3: CASSRQGSGNTIYF
DNA: TGTGCCAGCAGTCGACAGGGGTCTGGAAACACCATATATTTT

D: .
length: 15
V: TRBV18
J: TRBJ1-2
size: .
CDR3: CASSSDSQAAYGYTF
DNA: TGTGCCAGCTCCTCGGACAGTCAAGCTGCCTATGGCTACACCTTC

D: TRBD1
length: 14
V: TRBV2
J: TRBJ1-5
size: .
CDR3: CASSGTGGNQPQHF
DNA: TGTGCCAGCAGTGGGACAGGGGGCAATCAGCCCCAGCATTTT